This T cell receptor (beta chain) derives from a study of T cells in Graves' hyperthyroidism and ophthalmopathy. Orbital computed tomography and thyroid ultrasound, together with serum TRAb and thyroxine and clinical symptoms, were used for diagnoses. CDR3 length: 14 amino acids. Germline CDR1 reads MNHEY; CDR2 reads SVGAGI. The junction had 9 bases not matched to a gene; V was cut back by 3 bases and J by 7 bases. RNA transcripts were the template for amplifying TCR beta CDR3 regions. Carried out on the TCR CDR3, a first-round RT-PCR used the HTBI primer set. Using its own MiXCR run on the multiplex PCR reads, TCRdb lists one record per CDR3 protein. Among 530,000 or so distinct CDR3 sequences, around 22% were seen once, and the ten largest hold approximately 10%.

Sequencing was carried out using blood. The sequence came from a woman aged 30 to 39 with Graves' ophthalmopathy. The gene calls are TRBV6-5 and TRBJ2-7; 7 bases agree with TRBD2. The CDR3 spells CASSYGGGGGEQYF. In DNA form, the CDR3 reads TGTGCCAGCAGTTATGGCGGGGGTGGTGGTGAGCAGTACTTC.